This T cell receptor (beta chain) was sequenced during a study of shared clonotypes between healthy human individuals. TCRdb keeps only in-frame clones here, not all; method: immunoSEQ multiplex PCR. The sample lists around 2.1 million clones, 85% to 95% seen once, with over 1.5% in the top ten. In the naive CD8 group, cells lacked CD45RO and were positively selected for CCR7, so terminally differentiated effector memory CD45RA+ cells were left out. The V gene's germline CDR1 is SGHTA and CDR2 FQGNSA. Trimming stripped 5 bases from V and 2 bases from J, with 15 bases between. This CDR3 has 15 amino acids.

The source of this sequence is a man aged 18 to 30 in good health. Some clones in this sample may be carry-over from other donors' samples. This chain connects TRBV7-2 to TRBJ1-1, with D possibly being TRBD1 (6 bases). Sequencing input: naive CD8+ T cells from PBMCs. CDR3 nucleotides: TGTGCCAGCAGCCGCCGACAGGCACTAAACACTGAAGCTTTCTTT. Translation: CASSRRQALNTEAFF. The full variable domain, in which reference TRBV7-2 and TRBJ1-1 provide the parts outside the CDR3, is GAGVSQSPSNKVTEKGKDVELRCDPISGHTALYWYRQSLGQGLEFLIYFQGNSAPDKSGLPSDRFSAERTGGSVSTLTIQRTQQEDSAVYLCASSRRQALNTEAFFGQGTRLTVV.